The 2 T cell receptor beta chains below come from one sample, sequenced in a study of shared clonotypes between healthy human individuals. Clones were read by immunoSEQ multiplex PCR, and TCRdb kept only the in-frame ones, dropping some. The sample gives 1,400,000 or so clones, approximately 98.5% of which show up once; under 0.45% is in the top ten. What was sequenced was naive CD4+ T cells sorted from blood. The subset denotes: CD45RA+ positively selected. The receptor set was obtained from a young man in good health.

This chain connects TRBV15 to TRBJ1-2; no definite D call. The CDR3 loop spans 12 amino acids. V dropped 0 bases and J dropped 12 bases, with 11 bases sitting between them. The germline CDR1 and CDR2 sequences are LNHNV and YYDKDF (reference sequence). The CDR3: CATSREESPNTF. CDR3 in DNA: TGTGCCACCAGCAGAGAGGAGTCCCCGAACACCTTC.

This clone was seen a single time. The rearrangement joins TRBV9 to TRBJ2-5, with 9 bases aligning to TRBD1. Germline V CDR1 and CDR2: SGDLS, YYNGEE. V gave up 0 bases and J gave up 0 bases; unmatched junction bases: 6. CDR3 size: 17 residues. CDR3 residues: CASSVAQTGGNQETQYF. The CDR3 nucleotides read TGTGCCAGCAGCGTAGCTCAGACAGGGGGAAACCAAGAGACCCAGTACTTC. Complete variable domain (other parts from reference TRBV9 and TRBJ2-5): DSGVTQTPKHLITATGQRVTLRCSPRSGDLSVYWYQQSLDQGLQFLIQYYNGEERAKGNILERFSAQQFPDLHSELNLSSLELGDSALYFCASSVAQTGGNQETQYFGPGTRLLVL.